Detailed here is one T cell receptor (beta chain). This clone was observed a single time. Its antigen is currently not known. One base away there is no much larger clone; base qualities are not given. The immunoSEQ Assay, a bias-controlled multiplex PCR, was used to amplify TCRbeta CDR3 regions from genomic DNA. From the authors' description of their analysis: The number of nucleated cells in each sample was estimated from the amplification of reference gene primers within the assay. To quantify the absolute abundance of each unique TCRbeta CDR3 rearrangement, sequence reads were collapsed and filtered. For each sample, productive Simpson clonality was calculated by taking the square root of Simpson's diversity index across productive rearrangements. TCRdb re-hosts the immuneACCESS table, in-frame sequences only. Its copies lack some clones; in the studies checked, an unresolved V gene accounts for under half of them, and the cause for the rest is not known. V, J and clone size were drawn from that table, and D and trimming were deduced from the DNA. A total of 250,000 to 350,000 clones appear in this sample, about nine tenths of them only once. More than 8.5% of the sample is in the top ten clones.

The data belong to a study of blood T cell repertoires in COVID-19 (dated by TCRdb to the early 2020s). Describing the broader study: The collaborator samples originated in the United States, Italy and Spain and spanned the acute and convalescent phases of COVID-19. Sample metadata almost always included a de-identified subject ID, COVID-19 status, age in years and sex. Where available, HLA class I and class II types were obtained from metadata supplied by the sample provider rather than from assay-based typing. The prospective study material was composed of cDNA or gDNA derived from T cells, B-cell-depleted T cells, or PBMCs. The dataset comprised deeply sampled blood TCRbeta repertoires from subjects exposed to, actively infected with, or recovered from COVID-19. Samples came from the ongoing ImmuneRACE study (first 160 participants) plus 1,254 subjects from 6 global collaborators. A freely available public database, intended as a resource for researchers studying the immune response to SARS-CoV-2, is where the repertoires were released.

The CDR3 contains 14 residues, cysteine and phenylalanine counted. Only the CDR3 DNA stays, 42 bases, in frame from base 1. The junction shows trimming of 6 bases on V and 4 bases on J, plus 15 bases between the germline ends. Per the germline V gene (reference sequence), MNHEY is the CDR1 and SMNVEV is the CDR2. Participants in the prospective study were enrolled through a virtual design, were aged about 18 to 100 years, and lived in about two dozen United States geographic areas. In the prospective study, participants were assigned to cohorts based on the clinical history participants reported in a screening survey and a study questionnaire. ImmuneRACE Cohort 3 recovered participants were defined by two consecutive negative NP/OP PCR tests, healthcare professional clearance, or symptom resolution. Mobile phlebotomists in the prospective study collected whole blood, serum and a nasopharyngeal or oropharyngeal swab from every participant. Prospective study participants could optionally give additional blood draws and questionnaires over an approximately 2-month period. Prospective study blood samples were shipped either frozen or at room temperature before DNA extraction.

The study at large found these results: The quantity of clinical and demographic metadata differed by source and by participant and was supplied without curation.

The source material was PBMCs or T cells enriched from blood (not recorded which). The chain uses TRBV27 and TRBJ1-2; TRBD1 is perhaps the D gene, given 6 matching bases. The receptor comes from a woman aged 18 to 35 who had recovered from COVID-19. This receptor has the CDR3 CASRTSGQSYGYTF. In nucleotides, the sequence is TGTGCCAGCAGGACCTCTGGACAGAGCTATGGCTACACCTTC.